These 32 T cell receptor beta chains share one sample of origin, sequenced in a study of metastatic and nonmetastatic thyroid tumors (dated by TCRdb to 2019 to 2021). The library was prepared using PCR. Sequencer: Illumina HiSeq 4000. TCRdb trimmed the raw reads at Q25, called clones with MiXCR and kept productive beta chains. Counted in this sample were 35,000 to 50,000 clones; 20% to 25% of them appeared once. The top ten constitute roughly 15% of the sample. No treatment had been received by any patient before thyroid surgery. What was sequenced was tumor tissue. These receptors were taken from a female donor with papillary thyroid cancer or a benign thyroid nodule (not recorded which). Some clones in this sample may be carry-over from other donors' samples.

In this sample, this clone is medium-sized (0.01 to 0.1%). The chain joins TRBV6-2 or TRBV6-3 to TRBJ2-7; D is perhaps TRBD2 (5 bases). Trimming stripped 0 bases from V and 2 bases from J, with 8 bases between. The CDR3 runs to 14 residues. Germline V gives CDR1 MNHEY, CDR2 SVGEGT. The CDR3 coding sequence is TGTGCCAGCAGTTACTCGGACTGGGCCTACGAGCAGTACTTC. Amino acid sequence: CASSYSDWAYEQYF.

This clone was counted ten times or more. The same CDR3 is also encoded by other DNA sequences in this sample. V usage is TRBV28 and J usage is TRBJ2-7; 12 nucleotides match TRBD2. This CDR3 contains 15 residues. Germline lookup yields CDR1 MDHEN and CDR2 SYDVKM. V was pared by 6 bases and J by 1 base, with 4 bases of the junction left unmatched. The chain's CDR3 is CASRQTSGRSYEQYF. Written as DNA, the CDR3 is TGTGCCAGCAGGCAAACTAGCGGGAGGTCCTACGAGCAGTACTTC.

The chain is built from TRBV5-6 and TRBJ2-6; the match to TRBD2 covers 7 bases. J lost 0 bases, V lost 2 bases, and 8 bases had no gene match. The CDR3 extends over 18 amino acids. CDR1 is SGHDT, CDR2 YYEEEE, per germline. DNA of the CDR3: TGTGCCAGCAGCTTAGGAGCGGGGACCAGCTCTGGGGCCAACGTCCTGACTTTC. It is translated as CASSLGAGTSSGANVLTF. The full variable domain, with the rest looked up from reference TRBV5-6 and TRBJ2-6, is DAGVTQSPTHLIKTRGQQVTLRCSPKSGHDTVSWYQQALGQGPQFIFQYYEEEERQRGNFPDRFSGHQFPNYSSELNVNALLLGDSALYLCASSLGAGTSSGANVLTFGAGSRLTVL.

This clone appeared many times. V usage is TRBV7-9 and J usage is TRBJ2-5, with TRBD1 as a possible D gene (7 bases). Trimming pared 1 base from V and 5 bases from J, leaving 20 bases between. CDR1 and CDR2 (germline): SEHNR, FQNEAQ (reference sequence). CDR3 length: 17 amino acids. The CDR3 DNA follows: TGTGCCAGCAGCTTAGTAGGGGGCTCGCTGGCGGGGGAGACCCAGTACTTC. It encodes CASSLVGGSLAGETQYF.

This clone was detected a few times. J is TRBJ1-5 and V is TRBV19; 11 nucleotides agree with TRBD1. J was trimmed by 5 bases and V by 5 bases; bases with no gene match: 2. Germline V gives CDR1 LNHDA, CDR2 SQIVND (reference sequence). The CDR3 consists of 14 residues. In DNA, the CDR3 is TGTGCCAGTAGTGGGGGACAGGGGGATCAGCCCCAGCATTTT. As protein: CASSGGQGDQPQHF.

With respect to this clone: In this CDR3 the conserved last residue, phenylalanine or tryptophan, is missing, so a read error is likely. V is TRBV29-1 and J is TRBJ2-1; D unclear. V dropped 7 bases and J dropped 8 bases, with 15 bases sitting between them. The CDR3 is 12 residues long. Germline V gene data show CDR1 as SQVTM and CDR2 as ANQGSEA. The CDR3 region is CSALDKTHEQFL. The CDR3, as DNA: TGCAGCGCCCTGGATAAGACACATGAGCAGTTCCTC.

Points on this clone: A junction boundary mismatches the germline segment, possibly from a read error. The chain joins TRBV28 to TRBJ1-3; D is possibly TRBD1 (5 bases). Per the germline V gene, CDR1 is MDHEN and CDR2 is SYDVKM. CDR3 size: 19 residues. The CDR3 sequence is CAISSPPGVALSSGNTIYF. The CDR3 DNA follows: TGTGCCATCAGTTCCCCCCCGGGGGTTGCCCTTTCCTCTGGAAACACCATATATTTT.

This clone is large in the sample. The rearrangement links TRBV2 to TRBJ1-2, with 7 bases fitting TRBD1. CDR1 and CDR2 from the germline V gene are SNHLY and FYNNEI. The length of the CDR3 is 12 residues. After removal of 5 bases from V and 9 bases from J, the junction contained 6 bases not matched to a gene. The chain's CDR3 is CASSSTGKSYTF. CDR3 sequence (DNA): TGTGCCAGCAGTTCGACAGGGAAAAGCTACACCTTC.

This chain connects TRBV19 to TRBJ2-6; perhaps TRBD2 as D (5 bases). Trimming removed 3 bases at V and 1 base at J, with 10 bases between. CDR3 length: 16 amino acids. Germline values: CDR1 LNHDA, CDR2 SQIVND (reference sequence). CDR3: CASSISDGSGANVLTF. As DNA, the CDR3 is TGTGCCAGTAGTATTAGCGATGGTTCTGGGGCCAACGTCCTGACTTTC. The variable domain in full, with the rest retrieved from reference TRBV19 and TRBJ2-6, is DGGITQSPKYLFRKEGQNVTLSCEQNLNHDAMYWYRQDPGQGLRLIYYSQIVNDFQKGDIAEGYSVSREKKESFPLTVTSAQKNPTAFYLCASSISDGSGANVLTFGAGSRLTVL.

This clone was recorded many times. The V gene is TRBV7-2, the J gene TRBJ1-2; 10 bases map to TRBD1. The CDR3 totals 14 residues. CDR1 SGHTA and CDR2 FQGNSA come from the germline V gene. The trim removed 6 bases at V and 7 bases at J, leaving 8 bases unmatched. CDR3 DNA: TGTGCCAGCAGTCCCGGGACAGGGGAGGCTGGCTACACCTTC. Translating gives CASSPGTGEAGYTF.

J is TRBJ1-5 and V is TRBV5-8; tentatively, D is TRBD1 (5 bases). CDR3 size: 15 residues. Germline CDR1 is SGHTS and CDR2 is YDEGEE. Trimming shortened V by 4 bases and J by 4 bases, and 15 bases separated the two germline ends. CDR3 loop: CASSRRGSANQPQHF. The CDR3, as DNA: TGTGCCAGCAGCAGAAGGGGATCGGCTAATCAGCCCCAGCATTTT.

This sequence joins TRBV20-1 and TRBJ1-2; 8 positions match TRBD1. Germline V gene sequence: CDR1 DFQATT, CDR2 SNEGSKA (reference sequence). The V gene end was trimmed by 3 bases and the J gene end by 8 bases; junction bases not matched to a gene: 5. CDR3 length: 12 residues. CDR3 DNA: TGCAGTGCTAGGAGGACAGGGAACGGCTACACCTTC. Its protein product is CSARRTGNGYTF.

At least ten counts were recorded for this clone. The chain links TRBV7-2 to TRBJ2-2, with TRBD2 as a possible D gene (5 bases). Germline V CDR1 and CDR2: SGHTA, FQGNSA. The CDR3 runs 13 residues. Trimming stripped 1 base from V and 5 bases from J, with 5 bases between. As DNA, the CDR3 is TGTGCCAGCAGCTTAGGGAGGACCGGGGAGCTGTTTTTT. Translated: CASSLGRTGELFF.

Judged by abundance, this clone is large. The genes are TRBV15 and TRBJ2-7, with D perhaps matching TRBD1 (6 bases). The V gene's germline CDR1 is LNHNV and CDR2 YYDKDF (reference sequence). The CDR3 covers 14 residues. V shed 6 bases and J shed 3 bases, with 15 bases lying between them. The CDR3 sequence: CATSHGTRGYEQYF. DNA for the CDR3: TGTGCCACCAGTCACGGAACCAGGGGCTACGAGCAGTACTTC.

This clone was counted a few times. The CDR3 sequence is CASSRQKTGFYGETIYF. The CDR3 coding sequence is TGTGCCAGCAGCCGCCAAAAAACAGGGTTTTATGGAGAGACCATATATTTT. This sequence joins TRBV6-1 and TRBJ1-3; TRBD1 might be the D (6 bases). The length of the CDR3 is 17 residues. Trimming stripped 6 bases from V and 10 bases from J, with 28 bases between. Per germline, CDR1 MNHNS and CDR2 SASEGT.

The table lists this clone with many counts. The genes are TRBV20-1 and TRBJ2-7; TRBD2 matches at 9 bases. V shed 3 bases, J shed 3 bases, and the junction held 3 bases outside the gene matches. This CDR3 region has 13 residues. Germline assignment: CDR1 DFQATT and CDR2 SNEGSKA (reference sequence). CDR3 sequence reads: CSARREGFYEQYF. The DNA for the CDR3 is TGCAGTGCTAGGCGGGAGGGTTTCTACGAGCAGTACTTC.

This clone has at least ten counts. The chain uses TRBV19 and TRBJ1-2; no definite D call. Trimming left V 4 bases short and J 4 bases short, with 10 bases between. The CDR3 runs 13 residues. CDR1 is LNHDA, CDR2 SQIVND, per germline (reference sequence). CDR3 in amino acids: CASSKFGIYGYTF. The CDR3 coding sequence is TGTGCCAGTAGTAAGTTTGGTATCTATGGCTACACCTTC.

By sample fraction, this clone is medium-sized. The J gene is TRBJ2-7, the V gene TRBV28; no definite D call. V gave up 2 bases and J gave up 1 base, with 3 bases separating them. Germline V lookup: CDR1 MDHEN, CDR2 SYDVKM. The CDR3 is 12 amino acids. The chain's CDR3 is CASSLGSYEQYF. CDR3 bases: TGTGCCAGCAGTTTAGGGTCCTACGAGCAGTACTTC.

Only a few counts were recorded for this clone. The chain couples TRBV20-1 to TRBJ2-1, with D possibly being TRBD1 (6 bases). Germline values: CDR1 DFQATT, CDR2 SNEGSKA (reference sequence). The V and J ends lost 5 bases and 6 bases respectively, with 26 bases between them. The CDR3 runs to 17 residues. The CDR3: CSARTSDTGSGFNEQFF. The CDR3 region has the DNA TGCAGTGCTCGCACGAGTGATACAGGGTCCGGGTTCAATGAGCAGTTCTTC.

In regard to this clone: Its ends do not fully match the called genes, so a read error is possible. The rearrangement links TRBV20-1 to TRBJ2-1; 9 nucleotides match TRBD1. This CDR3 has 14 amino acids. The germline CDR1 and CDR2 sequences are DFQATT and SNEGSKA (reference sequence). The CDR3 is CGAHGQGSHNEQFF. In DNA, the CDR3 is TGCGGTGCCCACGGACAGGGGTCCCACAATGAGCAGTTCTTC.

The genes are TRBV11-2 and TRBJ1-2; perhaps TRBD1 as D (5 bases). Trimming took 6 bases from V and 4 from J, leaving 18 bases between them. The CDR3 consists of 15 residues. Looked up from germline, CDR1 is SGHAT and CDR2 is FQNNGV. CDR3 coding DNA: TGTGCCAGCAGTCACGGGACCTTAACCGGCTATGGCTACACCTTC. Protein product: CASSHGTLTGYGYTF.

The count of this clone is one. V is TRBV4-1 and J is TRBJ1-2; a possible D gene is TRBD1 (6 bases). Trimming stripped 4 bases from V and 8 bases from J, with 14 bases between. Looked up from germline, CDR1 is MGHRA and CDR2 is YSYEKL. The CDR3 runs to 13 residues. The CDR3 here is CASSLAGAGGYTF. CDR3 coding DNA: TGCGCCAGCAGCCTAGCGGGGGCTGGCGGCTACACCTTC.

This clone was seen more than once but under ten times. This chain uses TRBV6-1 with TRBJ1-5; 7 bases agree with TRBD1. Trimming at V came to 4 bases and at J to 4 bases, leaving 4 bases not matched to a gene. The CDR3 contains 14 residues. The germline gives CDR1 MNHNS, CDR2 SASEGT. In DNA, the CDR3 is TGTGCCAGCAGTGGGGCAGGGGGGAATCAGCCCCAGCATTTT. This codes for CASSGAGGNQPQHF.

This clone was seen more than once but under ten times. The chain links TRBV6-1 to TRBJ2-3; 7 nucleotides align to TRBD1. The CDR3 is 14 residues long. Germline values: CDR1 MNHNS, CDR2 SASEGT. The junction had 6 bases not matched to a gene; V was cut back by 2 bases and J by 7 bases. The CDR3 protein is CASSESRGRNTQYF. CDR3 nucleotide sequence: TGTGCCAGCAGTGAATCAAGGGGGCGGAATACGCAGTATTTT.

This clone was observed a handful of times. The V gene is TRBV14, the J gene TRBJ2-7; 11 bases fit TRBD2. Trimming cost V 10 bases and J 6 bases; bases outside gene matches: 20. CDR1 SGHDN and CDR2 FVKESK come from the germline V gene. The CDR3 has 17 residues. CDR3 protein: CAIQEGLAGGPTREQYF. The DNA for the CDR3 is TGTGCCATACAGGAGGGGTTAGCGGGAGGGCCAACCCGCGAGCAGTACTTC.

The chain joins TRBV6-5 to TRBJ2-1; D perhaps matches TRBD2 (5 bases). The germline V and J ends were trimmed by 3 bases and 12 bases, with 12 bases remaining between them. The CDR3 covers 12 residues. The V gene's germline CDR1 is MNHEY and CDR2 SVGAGI. CDR3 DNA sequence: TGTGCCAGCAGTTATCCCGGACTGGGGCAGTTCTTC. Protein product: CASSYPGLGQFF.

There are many counts of this clone. The rearrangement joins TRBV2 to TRBJ2-5; possible D gene TRBD2, 5 bases. The V end lost 5 bases, the J end lost 9 bases, and 16 bases lay between the germline ends. The CDR3 has 13 residues. Germline V lookup: CDR1 SNHLY, CDR2 FYNNEI. Written as DNA, the CDR3 is TGTGCCAGCAGTCCGGGATTGGGTGAGGCCCAGTACTTC. Its translation: CASSPGLGEAQYF. Complete variable domain (other parts from reference TRBV2 and TRBJ2-5): EPEVTQTPSHQVTQMGQEVILRCVPISNHLYFYWYRQILGQKVEFLVSFYNNEISEKSEIFDDQFSVERPDGSNFTLKIRSTKLEDSAMYFCASSPGLGEAQYFGPGTRLLVL.

This clone occurred a few times. V usage is TRBV25-1 and J usage is TRBJ2-1, with TRBD1 as a possible D gene (5 bases). Germline lookup yields CDR1 MGHDK and CDR2 SYGVNS. The germline V and J ends were trimmed by 8 bases and 5 bases, with 10 bases remaining between them. The CDR3 is made up of 12 amino acids. The CDR3 protein is CASSGRNNEQFF. Here the CDR3 DNA reads TGTGCCAGCTCAGGGCGGAACAATGAGCAGTTCTTC.

The J gene is TRBJ2-7, the V gene TRBV7-8; 16 bases map to TRBD2. CDR3 length: 18 amino acids. V trimming: 5 bases; J trimming: 5 bases; junction bases outside the gene matches: 12. Looked up from germline, CDR1 is SGHVS and CDR2 is FQNEAQ. The CDR3 DNA reads TGTGCCAGCAGCCCGGGGACTAGCGGGAGGGCCCTTCTCGACGAGCAGTACTTC. This encodes CASSPGTSGRALLDEQYF.

This clone was seen ten or more times. The chain links TRBV20-1 to TRBJ2-3; 12 nucleotides agree with TRBD2. The length of the CDR3 is 15 residues. Germline V gene sequence: CDR1 DFQATT, CDR2 SNEGSKA (reference sequence). V was pared by 3 bases and J by 1 base, with 2 bases of the junction left unmatched. The CDR3 sequence: CSASRTSGGTDTQYF. CDR3 nucleotide sequence: TGCAGTGCTAGTCGGACTAGCGGGGGCACAGATACGCAGTATTTT.

This clone has ten or more counts. A much larger clone lies one base from this, so it may be a read error. Other DNA sequences from this sample encode an identical CDR3 as well. The chain has TRBV28 and TRBJ1-2; D unclear. Looked up from germline, CDR1 is MDHEN and CDR2 is SYDVKM. This CDR3 contains 13 residues. In DNA, the CDR3 is TGTGCCAGCCAGACCTCCGTTAACTATGGCTACACTTTC. It yields the protein CASQTSVNYGYTF.

J is TRBJ2-7 and V is TRBV7-8, with 7 positions matching TRBD2. Germline loops: CDR1 SGHVS, CDR2 FQNEAQ. The CDR3 loop spans 14 amino acids. With 0 bases clipped from V and 6 bases from J, the junction kept 5 bases outside the gene matches. The CDR3 reads CASSLAGGPVEQYF. Written as DNA, the CDR3 is TGTGCCAGCAGCTTAGCGGGAGGGCCGGTCGAGCAGTACTTC. Full variable domain (missing parts from reference TRBV7-8 and TRBJ2-7): GAGVSQSPRYKVAKRGQDVALRCDPISGHVSLFWYQQALGQGPEFLTYFQNEAQLDKSGLPSDRFFAERPEGSVSTLKIQRTQQEDSAVYLCASSLAGGPVEQYFGPGTRLTVT.